The TCR beta chain under discussion was sequenced for a study of blood T cell repertoires in COVID-19. Study summary: Samples came from the United States, Italy and Spain, spanning acute and convalescent COVID-19. In each case, the material was cDNA or gDNA derived from T cells, B-cell-depleted T cells, or PBMCs.

Per the authors' pipeline: Counts of nucleated cells, estimated from reference gene primer amplification, were obtained. The repertoire was sequenced with immunoSEQ multiplex PCR; TCRdb's copy has only in-frame clones and lacks some. That table gives V, J and clone size, and the DNA gave D and trimming. The sample lists around 100,000 clones; 70% to 90% were seen once. The source material was peripheral blood. The TCR comes from a man aged 40-50 years with acute or convalescent COVID-19.

Here the CDR3 reads CASSLTSGYTQYF. The DNA of the CDR3 is TGTGCCAGCAGTTTAACTAGCGGATATACGCAGTATTTT. The rearrangement joins TRBV28 to TRBJ2-3; TRBD2 matches at 8 bases. The CDR3 loop spans 13 amino acids. V shed 2 bases and J 7 bases; nucleotides not matched to a gene: 2. Per germline, CDR1 MDHEN and CDR2 SYDVKM. The full variable domain, completed using reference TRBV28 and TRBJ2-3, is DVKVTQSSRYLVKRTGEKVFLECVQDMDHENMFWYRQDPGLGLRLIYFSYDVKMKEKGDIPEGYSVSREKKERFSLILESASTNQTSMYLCASSLTSGYTQYFGPGTRLTVL.